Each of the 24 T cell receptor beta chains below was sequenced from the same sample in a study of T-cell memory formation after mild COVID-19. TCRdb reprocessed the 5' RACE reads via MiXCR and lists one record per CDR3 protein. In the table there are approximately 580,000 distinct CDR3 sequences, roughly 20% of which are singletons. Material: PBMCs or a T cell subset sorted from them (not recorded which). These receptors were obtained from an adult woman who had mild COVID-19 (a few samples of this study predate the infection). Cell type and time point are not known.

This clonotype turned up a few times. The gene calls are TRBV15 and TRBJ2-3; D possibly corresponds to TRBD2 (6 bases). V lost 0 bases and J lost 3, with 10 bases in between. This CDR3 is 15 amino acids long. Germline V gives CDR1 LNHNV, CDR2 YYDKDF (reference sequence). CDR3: CATSRDSSGTDTQYF. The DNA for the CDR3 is TGTGCCACCAGCAGAGATTCGAGCGGGACAGATACGCAGTATTTT. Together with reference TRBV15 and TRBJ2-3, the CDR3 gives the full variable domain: DAMVIQNPRYQVTQFGKPVTLSCSQTLNHNVMYWYQQKSSQAPKLLFHYYDKDFNNEADTPDNFQSRRPNTSFCFLDIRSPGLGDTAMYLCATSRDSSGTDTQYFGPGTRLTVL.

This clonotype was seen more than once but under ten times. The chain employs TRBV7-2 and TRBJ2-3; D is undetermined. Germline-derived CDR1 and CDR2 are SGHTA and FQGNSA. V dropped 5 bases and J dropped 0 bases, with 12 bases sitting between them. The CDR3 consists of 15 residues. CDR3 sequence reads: CASSRRILSTDTQYF. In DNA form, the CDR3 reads TGTGCCAGCAGCCGCCGGATTCTTAGCACAGATACGCAGTATTTT.

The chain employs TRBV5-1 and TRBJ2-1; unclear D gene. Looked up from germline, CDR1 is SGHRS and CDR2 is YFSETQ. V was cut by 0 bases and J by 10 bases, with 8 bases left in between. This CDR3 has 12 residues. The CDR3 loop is CASSLALREQFF. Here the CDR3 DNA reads TGCGCCAGCAGCTTGGCATTGAGAGAGCAGTTCTTC.

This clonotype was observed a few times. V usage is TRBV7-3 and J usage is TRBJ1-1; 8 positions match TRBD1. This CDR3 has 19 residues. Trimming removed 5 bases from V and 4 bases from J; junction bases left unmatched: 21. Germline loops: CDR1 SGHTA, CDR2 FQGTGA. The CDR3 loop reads CASSRRQIRTGYVSTEAFF. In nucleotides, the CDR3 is TGTGCCAGCAGCCGTCGTCAGATAAGGACAGGGTATGTTAGCACTGAAGCTTTCTTT.

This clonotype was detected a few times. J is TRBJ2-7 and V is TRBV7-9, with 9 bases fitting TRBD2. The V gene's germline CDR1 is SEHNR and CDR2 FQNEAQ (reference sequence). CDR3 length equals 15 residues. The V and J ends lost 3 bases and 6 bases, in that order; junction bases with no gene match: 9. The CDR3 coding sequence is TGTGCCAGCAGCTTGACGGAGCTAGCGGGGCGCGAGCAGTACTTC. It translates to CASSLTELAGREQYF.

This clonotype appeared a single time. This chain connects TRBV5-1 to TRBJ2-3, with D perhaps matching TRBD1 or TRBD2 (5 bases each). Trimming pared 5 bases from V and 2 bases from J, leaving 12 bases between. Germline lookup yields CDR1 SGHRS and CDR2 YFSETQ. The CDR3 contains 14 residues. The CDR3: CASRVGTYTDTQYF. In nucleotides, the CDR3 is TGCGCCAGCAGGGTGGGGACCTACACAGATACGCAGTATTTT.

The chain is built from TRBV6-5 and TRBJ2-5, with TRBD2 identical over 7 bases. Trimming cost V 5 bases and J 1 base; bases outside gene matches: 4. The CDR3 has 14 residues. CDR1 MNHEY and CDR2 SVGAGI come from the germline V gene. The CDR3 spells CASSQSSGQETQYF. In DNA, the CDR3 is TGTGCCAGCAGTCAGTCTAGCGGCCAAGAGACCCAGTACTTC.

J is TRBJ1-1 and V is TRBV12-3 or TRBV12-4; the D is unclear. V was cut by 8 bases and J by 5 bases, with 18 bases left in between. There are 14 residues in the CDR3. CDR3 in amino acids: CASGPSAVWTEAFF. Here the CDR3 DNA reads TGTGCCAGCGGCCCATCGGCGGTTTGGACTGAAGCTTTCTTT.

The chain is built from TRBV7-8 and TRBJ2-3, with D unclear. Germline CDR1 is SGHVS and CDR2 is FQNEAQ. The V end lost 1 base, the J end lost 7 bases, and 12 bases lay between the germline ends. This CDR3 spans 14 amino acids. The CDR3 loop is CASSLVPEDHTQYF. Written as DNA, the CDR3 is TGTGCCAGCAGCTTAGTACCTGAGGATCATACGCAGTATTTT. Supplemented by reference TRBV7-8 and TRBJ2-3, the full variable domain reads GAGVSQSPRYKVAKRGQDVALRCDPISGHVSLFWYQQALGQGPEFLTYFQNEAQLDKSGLPSDRFFAERPEGSVSTLKIQRTQQEDSAVYLCASSLVPEDHTQYFGPGTRLTVL.

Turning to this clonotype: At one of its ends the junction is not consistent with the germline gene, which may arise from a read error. The CDR3 is CDISEAGDNQPQHF. CDR3 in DNA: TGTGACATCAGTGAGGCAGGCGACAATCAGCCCCAGCATTTT. This chain uses TRBV10-3 with TRBJ1-5; D ambiguous. The CDR3 runs to 14 residues. Germline CDR1 ENHRY, CDR2 SYGVKD.

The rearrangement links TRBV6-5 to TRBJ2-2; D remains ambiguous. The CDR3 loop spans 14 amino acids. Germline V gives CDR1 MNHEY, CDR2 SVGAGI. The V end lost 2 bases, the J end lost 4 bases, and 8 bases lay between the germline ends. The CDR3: CASSYVGSTGELFF. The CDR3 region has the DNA TGTGCCAGCAGTTACGTGGGCAGCACCGGGGAGCTGTTTTTT.

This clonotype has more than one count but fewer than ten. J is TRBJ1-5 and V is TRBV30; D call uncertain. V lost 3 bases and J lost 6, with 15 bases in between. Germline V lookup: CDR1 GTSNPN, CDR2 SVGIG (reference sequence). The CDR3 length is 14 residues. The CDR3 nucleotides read TGTGCCTGGAGCCCCGGACTAGGTAGTCAGCCCCAGCATTTT. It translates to CAWSPGLGSQPQHF.

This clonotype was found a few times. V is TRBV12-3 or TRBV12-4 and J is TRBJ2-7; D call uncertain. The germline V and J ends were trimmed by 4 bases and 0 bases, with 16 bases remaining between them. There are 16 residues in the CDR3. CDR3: CASSSHGAQSSYEQYF. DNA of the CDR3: TGTGCCAGCAGTTCCCACGGAGCGCAGTCCTCCTACGAGCAGTACTTC.

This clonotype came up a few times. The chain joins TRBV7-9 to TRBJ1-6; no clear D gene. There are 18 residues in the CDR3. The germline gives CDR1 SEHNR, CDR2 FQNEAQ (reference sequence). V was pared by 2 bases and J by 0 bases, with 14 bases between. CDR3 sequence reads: CASSLSAGKDSYNSPLHF. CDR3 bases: TGTGCCAGCAGCTTAAGTGCCGGAAAAGACTCCTATAATTCACCCCTCCACTTT.

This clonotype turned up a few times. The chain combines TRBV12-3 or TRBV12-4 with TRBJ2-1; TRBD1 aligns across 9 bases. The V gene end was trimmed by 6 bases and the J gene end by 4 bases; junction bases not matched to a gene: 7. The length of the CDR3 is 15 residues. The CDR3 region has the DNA TGTGCCAGCAGCCTGACAGGGGGAATTTACAATGAGCAGTTCTTC. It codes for CASSLTGGIYNEQFF.

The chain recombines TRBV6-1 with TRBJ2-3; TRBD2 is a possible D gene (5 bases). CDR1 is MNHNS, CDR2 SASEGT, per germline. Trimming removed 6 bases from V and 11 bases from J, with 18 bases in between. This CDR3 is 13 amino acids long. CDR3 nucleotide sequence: TGTGCCAGCAGCTCCGTCCTAGCCCTCGGGCAGTATTTT. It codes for CASSSVLALGQYF.

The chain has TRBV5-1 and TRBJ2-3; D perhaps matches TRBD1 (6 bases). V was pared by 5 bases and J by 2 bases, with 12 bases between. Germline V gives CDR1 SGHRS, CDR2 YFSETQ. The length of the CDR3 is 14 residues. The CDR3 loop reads CASRVGQPTDTQYF. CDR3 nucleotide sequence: TGCGCCAGCAGGGTTGGACAGCCCACAGATACGCAGTATTTT.

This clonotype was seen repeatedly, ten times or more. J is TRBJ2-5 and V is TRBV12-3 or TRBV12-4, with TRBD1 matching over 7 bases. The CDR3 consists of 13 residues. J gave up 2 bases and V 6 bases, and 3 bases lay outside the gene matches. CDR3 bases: TGTGCCAGCAGATCGACAGGGCAAGAGACCCAGTACTTC. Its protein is CASRSTGQETQYF.

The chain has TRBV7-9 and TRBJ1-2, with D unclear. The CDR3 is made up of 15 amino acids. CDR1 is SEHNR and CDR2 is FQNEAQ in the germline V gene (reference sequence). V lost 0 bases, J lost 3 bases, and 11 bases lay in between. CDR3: CASSLAVGGDYGYTF. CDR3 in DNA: TGTGCCAGCAGCTTAGCGGTAGGAGGTGACTATGGCTACACCTTC.

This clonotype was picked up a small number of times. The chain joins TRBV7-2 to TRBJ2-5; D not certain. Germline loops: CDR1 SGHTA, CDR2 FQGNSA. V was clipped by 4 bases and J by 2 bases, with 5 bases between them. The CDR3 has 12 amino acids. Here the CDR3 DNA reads TGTGCCAGCAGCTCCGTACAAGAGACCCAGTACTTC. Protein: CASSSVQETQYF.

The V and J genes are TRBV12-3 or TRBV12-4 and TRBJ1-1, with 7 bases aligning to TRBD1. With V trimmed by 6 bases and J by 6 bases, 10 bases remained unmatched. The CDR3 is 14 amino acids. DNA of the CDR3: TGTGCCAGCAGGCCCGAGAGGGACAGCGCTGAAGCTTTCTTT. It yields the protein CASRPERDSAEAFF.

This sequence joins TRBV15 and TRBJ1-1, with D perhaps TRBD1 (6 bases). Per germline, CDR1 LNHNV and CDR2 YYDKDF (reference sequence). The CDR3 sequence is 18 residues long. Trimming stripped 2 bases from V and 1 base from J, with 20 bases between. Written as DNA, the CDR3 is TGTGCCACCAGCAGACCCCGAGGACAGATGGAGACGAACACTGAAGCTTTCTTT. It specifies CATSRPRGQMETNTEAFF.

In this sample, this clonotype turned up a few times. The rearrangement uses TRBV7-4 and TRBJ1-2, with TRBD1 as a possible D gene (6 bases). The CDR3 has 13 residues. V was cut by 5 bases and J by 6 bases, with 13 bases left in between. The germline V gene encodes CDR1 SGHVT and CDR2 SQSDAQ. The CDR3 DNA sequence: TGTGCCAGCAGCAACCCGGGGGCACATGGCTACACCTTC. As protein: CASSNPGAHGYTF.

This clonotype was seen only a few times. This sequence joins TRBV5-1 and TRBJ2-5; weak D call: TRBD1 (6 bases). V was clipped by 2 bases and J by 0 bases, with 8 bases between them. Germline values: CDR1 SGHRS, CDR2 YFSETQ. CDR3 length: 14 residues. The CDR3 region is CASSFDRNQETQYF. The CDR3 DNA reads TGCGCCAGCAGCTTCGACAGGAACCAAGAGACCCAGTACTTC.